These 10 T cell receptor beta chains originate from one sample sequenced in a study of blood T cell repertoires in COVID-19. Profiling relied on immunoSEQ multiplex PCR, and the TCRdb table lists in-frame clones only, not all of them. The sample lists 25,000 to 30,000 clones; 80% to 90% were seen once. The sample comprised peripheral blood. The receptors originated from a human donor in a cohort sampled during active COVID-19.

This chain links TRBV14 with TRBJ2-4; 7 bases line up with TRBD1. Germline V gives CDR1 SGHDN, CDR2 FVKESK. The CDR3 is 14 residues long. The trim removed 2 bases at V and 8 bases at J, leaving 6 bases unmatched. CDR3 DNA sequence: TGTGCCAGCAGCCAACAGGGGGTGGGAGACATTCAGTACTTC. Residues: CASSQQGVGDIQYF.

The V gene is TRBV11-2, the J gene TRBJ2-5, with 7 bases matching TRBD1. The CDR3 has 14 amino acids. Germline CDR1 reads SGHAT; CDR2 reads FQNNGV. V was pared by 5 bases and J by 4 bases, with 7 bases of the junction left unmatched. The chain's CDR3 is CASSRQGPRETQYF. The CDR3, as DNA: TGTGCCAGCAGCCGACAGGGACCCCGAGAGACCCAGTACTTC.

In DNA form, the CDR3 reads TGTGCCAGCTCGGAGGGCTCCTATAATTCACCCCTCCACTTT. It translates to CASSEGSYNSPLHF. The rearrangement uses TRBV27 and TRBJ1-6; D gene unclear. In germline, CDR1 is MNHEY, CDR2 SMNVEV (reference sequence). V shed 8 bases and J shed 0 bases, with 8 bases lying between them. The CDR3 sequence is 14 residues long.

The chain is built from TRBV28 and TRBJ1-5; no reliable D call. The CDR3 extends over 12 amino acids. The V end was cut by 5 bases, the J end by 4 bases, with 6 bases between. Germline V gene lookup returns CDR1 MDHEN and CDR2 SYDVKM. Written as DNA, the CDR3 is TGTGCCAGCAGTATCCTGAATCAGCCCCAGCATTTT. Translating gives CASSILNQPQHF.

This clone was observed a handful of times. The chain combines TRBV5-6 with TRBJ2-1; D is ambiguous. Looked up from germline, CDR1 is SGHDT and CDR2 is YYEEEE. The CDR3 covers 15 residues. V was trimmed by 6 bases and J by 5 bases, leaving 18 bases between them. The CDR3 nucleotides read TGTGCCAGCACCCCCTGGGTGGCCCTAGACAATGAGCAGTTCTTC. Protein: CASTPWVALDNEQFF. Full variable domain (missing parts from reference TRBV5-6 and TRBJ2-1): DAGVTQSPTHLIKTRGQQVTLRCSPKSGHDTVSWYQQALGQGPQFIFQYYEEEERQRGNFPDRFSGHQFPNYSSELNVNALLLGDSALYLCASTPWVALDNEQFFGPGTRLTVL.

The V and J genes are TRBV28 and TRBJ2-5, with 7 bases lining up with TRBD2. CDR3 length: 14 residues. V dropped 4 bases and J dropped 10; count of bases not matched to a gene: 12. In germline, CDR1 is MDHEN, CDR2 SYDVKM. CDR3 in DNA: TGTGCCAGCAGTTCCGGGACTACTTTCTGGGACCAGTACTTC. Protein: CASSSGTTFWDQYF.

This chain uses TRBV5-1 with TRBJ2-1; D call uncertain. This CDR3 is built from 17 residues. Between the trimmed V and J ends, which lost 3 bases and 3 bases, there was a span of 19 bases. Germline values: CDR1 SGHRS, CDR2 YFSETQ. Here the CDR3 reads CASSSRWSSPYYNEQFF. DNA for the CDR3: TGCGCCAGCAGCTCCCGATGGTCGAGCCCCTACTACAATGAGCAGTTCTTC.

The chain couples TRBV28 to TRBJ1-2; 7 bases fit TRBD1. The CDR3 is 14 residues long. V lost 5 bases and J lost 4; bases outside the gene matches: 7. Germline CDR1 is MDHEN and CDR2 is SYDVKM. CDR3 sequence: CASSPQTGIYGYTF. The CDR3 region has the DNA TGTGCCAGCAGTCCCCAGACAGGGATCTATGGCTACACCTTC.

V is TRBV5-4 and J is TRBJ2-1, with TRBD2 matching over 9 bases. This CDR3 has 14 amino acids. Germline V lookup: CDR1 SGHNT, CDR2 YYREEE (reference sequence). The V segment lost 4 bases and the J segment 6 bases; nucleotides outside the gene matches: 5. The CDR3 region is CASSAGLALNEQFF. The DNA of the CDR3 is TGTGCCAGCAGCGCAGGACTAGCGCTCAATGAGCAGTTCTTC.

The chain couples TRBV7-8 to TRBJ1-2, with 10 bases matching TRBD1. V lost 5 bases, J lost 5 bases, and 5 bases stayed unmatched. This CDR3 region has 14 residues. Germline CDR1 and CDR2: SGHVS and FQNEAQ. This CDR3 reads CASSRTGGGYGYTF. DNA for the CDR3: TGTGCCAGCAGCCGGACAGGGGGTGGGTATGGCTACACCTTC.